Listed below are T cell receptor beta chains from one sample, sequenced in a study of cytomegalovirus exposure and HLA in healthy donors. The table came from immunoSEQ multiplex PCR; TCRdb's copy has only in-frame clones and leaves some out. The table has over 200,000 clones, more than 85% seen once; the top ten hold 0.95% to 1.1%. Sequencing was carried out using PBMCs. The source of these receptors is a woman under 30 in good health and CMV-seronegative. CDR3s include the opening cysteine and the closing phenylalanine or tryptophan. The D gene is left open where the match is weak. Size is omitted from some rows. Given values are once, few, many or a class for expanded clones.

d_gene	v_gene	j_gene	abundance	CDR3nt	CDR3aa
.	TRBV15	TRBJ2-7	.	TGTGCCACCGCACAGAGGGCCTACGAGCAGTACTTC	CATAQRAYEQYF
.	TRBV4-3	TRBJ2-2	.	TGCGCCAGCAGCCAAGATTGGGCAGGATCGAACACCGGGGAGCTGTTTTTT	CASSQDWAGSNTGELFF
TRBD2	TRBV14	TRBJ2-5	.	TGTGCCAGCAGCCAACCGGGACTAGCGGGTCGCACCCAGTACTTC	CASSQPGLAGRTQYF
TRBD1	TRBV6-1	TRBJ2-2	.	TGTGCCAGCAGTGGACTCCAGGGGGCCGGGGAGCTGTTTTTT	CASSGLQGAGELFF
TRBD1	TRBV7-9	TRBJ1-2	.	TGTGCCAGCAGCTTACGAGACAGGGACTACACCTTC	CASSLRDRDYTF
TRBD1	TRBV11-2	TRBJ1-1	.	TGTGCCAGCAGCATCTCAGGGGGCACTGAAGCTTTCTTT	CASSISGGTEAFF
TRBD2	TRBV9	TRBJ2-7	.	TGTGCCAGCAGCACCGGGGCGGGAGGGCTTTACGAGCAGTACTTC	CASSTGAGGLYEQYF
.	TRBV28	TRBJ2-7	.	TGTGCCAGTACCTCTGCAGGGGCCGGGAGGTACGAGCAGTACTTC	CASTSAGAGRYEQYF
TRBD2	TRBV10-3	TRBJ2-7	.	TGTGCCATCAGTGGACTAGCGTCTTACGAGCAGTACTTC	CAISGLASYEQYF
.	TRBV6-5	TRBJ2-7	.	TGTGCCAGCAGCCAAGGAGGGGCCTACGAGCAGTACTTC	CASSQGGAYEQYF
.	TRBV4-3	TRBJ2-7	.	TGCGCCAGCAGCCAAGACCGGACAGATTCCGAGCAGTACTTC	CASSQDRTDSEQYF
TRBD1	TRBV7-3	TRBJ1-1	once	TGTGCCAGCAGCTCGGGACAGACGAACACTGAAGCTTTCTTT	CASSSGQTNTEAFF
TRBD1	TRBV6-5	TRBJ2-7	.	TGTGCTGTGGGGACAGGGAAACGAGAGCAGTACTTC	CAVGTGKREQYF
TRBD1	TRBV13	TRBJ2-7	.	TGTGCCAGCAGTCCTACCACGGACAGGGCCCACGAGCAGTACTTC	CASSPTTDRAHEQYF
TRBD2	TRBV10-1	TRBJ2-5	.	TGCGCCAGCAGTGAGTCGGACGGCGGGGGAGAGACCCAGTACTTC	CASSESDGGGETQYF
.	TRBV10-3	TRBJ1-4	once	TGTGCCACCCGGGGGGGGACTCTCGAAAAACTGTTTTTT	CATRGGTLEKLFF
TRBD1	TRBV2	TRBJ1-1	.	TGTGCCAGCAGAACCTTACCGGGACAGGGGGACATCACTGAAGCTTTCTTT	CASRTLPGQGDITEAFF
TRBD2	TRBV2	TRBJ2-3	.	TGTGCCAGCAGTTTTGGACTAGCGGGAGCCAAAGATACGCAGTATTTT	CASSFGLAGAKDTQYF
.	TRBV27	TRBJ2-2	.	TGTGCCAGCAGTTCCACATTGAACACCGGGGAGCTGTTTTTT	CASSSTLNTGELFF
.	TRBV9	TRBJ2-1	.	TGTGCCAGCAGCTCCGAGGGGGGGCCTGTTAATGAGCAGTTCTTC	CASSSEGGPVNEQFF
.	TRBV27	TRBJ2-2	.	TGTGCCAGCAGTTTATCCAGGGAACTAGCAGAGAACACCGGGGAGCTGTTTTTT	CASSLSRELAENTGELFF
.	TRBV4-3	TRBJ1-5	.	TGCGCCAGCAGCCAAGACCGACTACCAAGCAATCAGCCCCAGCATTTT	CASSQDRLPSNQPQHF
TRBD2	TRBV27	TRBJ2-1	.	TGTGCCAGCAGTTTAGGGGGGGGTGAGCAGTTCTTC	CASSLGGGEQFF
.	TRBV10-3	TRBJ2-1	.	TGTGCCACCGGATTAGCGGTTTACAATGAGCAGTTCTTC	CATGLAVYNEQFF
TRBD1	TRBV2	TRBJ2-1	.	TGTGCCAGCAGTCCCGGGACAGGGCCCTATGAGCAGTTCTTC	CASSPGTGPYEQFF
.	TRBV5-5	TRBJ1-1	.	TGTGCCAGCAGCTTGGTGGGGGGGGACACTGAAGCTTTCTTT	CASSLVGGDTEAFF
TRBD2	TRBV19	TRBJ2-7	.	TGTGCCAGTAGTATCCTACTAGCGGGAGGCGAGCAGTACTTC	CASSILLAGGEQYF
TRBD1	TRBV5-1	TRBJ2-1	.	TGCGCCAGCAGCAGACAGGGTTTCGGCTCCTACAATGAGCAGTTCTTC	CASSRQGFGSYNEQFF